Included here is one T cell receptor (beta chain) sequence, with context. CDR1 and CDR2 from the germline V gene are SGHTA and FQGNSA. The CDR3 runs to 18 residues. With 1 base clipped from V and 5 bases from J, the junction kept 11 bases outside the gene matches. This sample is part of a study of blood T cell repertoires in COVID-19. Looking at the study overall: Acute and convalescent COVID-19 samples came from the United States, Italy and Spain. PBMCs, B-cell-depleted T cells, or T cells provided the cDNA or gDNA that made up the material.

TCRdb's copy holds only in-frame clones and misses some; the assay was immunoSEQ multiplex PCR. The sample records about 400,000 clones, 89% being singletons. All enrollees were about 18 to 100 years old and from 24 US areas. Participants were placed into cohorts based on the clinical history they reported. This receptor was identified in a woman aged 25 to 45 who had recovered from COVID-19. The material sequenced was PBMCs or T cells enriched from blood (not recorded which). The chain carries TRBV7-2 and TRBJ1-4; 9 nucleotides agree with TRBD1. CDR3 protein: CASSLVLLSTGGNEKLFF. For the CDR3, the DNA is TGTGCCAGCAGCTTAGTTTTGCTGTCGACAGGGGGGAATGAAAAACTGTTTTTT.